This TCR beta chain was retrieved from a study of blood T cell repertoires in COVID-19. Original handling: Reference gene primer amplification gave nucleated cell count estimates. Profiled with immunoSEQ multiplex PCR; TCRdb holds only in-frame clones, not every one. V and J calls plus clone size are reproduced from that table; the DNA served to infer D and trimming. The sample holds approximately 160,000 clones; around 84% are singletons and the top ten take around 7%. The sequenced sample consisted of PBMCs or T cells enriched from blood (not recorded which). This receptor was taken from a man between 50 and 59 years old who had recovered from COVID-19.

CDR3 loop: CASGVQGAVDTQYF. The CDR3 DNA reads as TGTGCTAGTGGAGTACAGGGGGCCGTCGATACGCAGTATTTT. V is TRBV12-5 and J is TRBJ2-3, with 9 bases lining up with TRBD1. This CDR3 has 14 residues. CDR1 is LGHNT, CDR2 FRNRAP, per germline. V lost 6 bases and J lost 6; bases outside the gene matches: 7.